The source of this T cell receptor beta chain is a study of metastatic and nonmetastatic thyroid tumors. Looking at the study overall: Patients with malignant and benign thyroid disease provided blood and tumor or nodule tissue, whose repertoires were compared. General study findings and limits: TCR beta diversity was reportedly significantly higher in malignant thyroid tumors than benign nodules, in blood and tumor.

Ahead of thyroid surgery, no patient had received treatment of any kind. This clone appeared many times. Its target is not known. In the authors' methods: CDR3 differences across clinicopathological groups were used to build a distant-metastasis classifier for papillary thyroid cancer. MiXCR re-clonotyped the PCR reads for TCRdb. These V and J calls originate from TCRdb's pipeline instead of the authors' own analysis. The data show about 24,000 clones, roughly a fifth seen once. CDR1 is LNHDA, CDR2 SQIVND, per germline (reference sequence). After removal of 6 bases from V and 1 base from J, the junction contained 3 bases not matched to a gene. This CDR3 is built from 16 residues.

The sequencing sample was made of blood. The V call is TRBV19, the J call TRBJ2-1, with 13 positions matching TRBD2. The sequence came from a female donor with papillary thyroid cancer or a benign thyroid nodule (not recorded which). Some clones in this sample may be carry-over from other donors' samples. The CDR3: CASRGLAGVSYNEQFF. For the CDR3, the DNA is TGTGCCAGTAGAGGACTAGCGGGGGTTTCCTACAATGAGCAGTTCTTC.